Reported below is one T cell receptor beta chain. The sample is drawn from a study of shared T cell receptors in the human thymus. Germline V gene sequence: CDR1 LGHNA, CDR2 YSLEER. This CDR3 spans 15 amino acids. Trimming pared 4 bases from V and 3 bases from J, leaving 16 bases between. Generated by immunoSEQ multiplex PCR, the TCRdb table keeps only in-frame clones and is missing some. The table has under 700,000 clones, roughly 74% seen once. These data were also reused for a study on human thymus T cells. That report notes: Donors were healthy Finnish babies undergoing corrective operations for congenital heart defects. Resections from corrective heart surgery provided thymus tissue. Biased V and J segment usage appeared in thymus and peripheral blood. A high degree of thymic repertoire overlap among unrelated individuals was reported in related research.

The sequenced sample was thymocytes. The receptor was derived from a boy younger than two with a congenital heart defect. The gene calls are TRBV4-3 and TRBJ2-7; D might be TRBD1 (6 bases). In nucleotides, the CDR3 is TGCGCCAGCAGCCTTCAACAGGGTTGGGGCTACGAGCAGTACTTC. This encodes CASSLQQGWGYEQYF.